These 2 T cell receptor beta chains originate from one sample sequenced in a study of T cells in Graves' hyperthyroidism and ophthalmopathy (dated by TCRdb to about 2019). The method was multiplex PCR. Sequencing instrument: Illumina HiSeq 2000. Amplification of TCR beta CDR3 regions was carried out from RNA transcripts. A first-round RT-PCR of the TCR CDR3 used the HTBI primer set with the Qiagen OneStep RT-PCR kit. TCRdb reprocessed the public reads (quality trimming at Q25 with fastp, clone calling with MiXCR) and kept in-frame beta chains. Here each entry gathers all rows of one CDR3 protein and keeps the most common genes and DNA. Across this sample there are about 640,000 distinct CDR3 sequences, with approximately 14% seen only once. Under 15% of the sample comes from the top ten. Sequenced input: blood. Receptor source: a woman in her forties or fifties with Graves' ophthalmopathy.

In its sample, this clonotype was seen many times. The genes are TRBV28 and TRBJ2-7; D may be TRBD1 or TRBD2 (5 bases each). The CDR3 has 12 amino acids. Per the germline V gene, CDR1 is MDHEN and CDR2 is SYDVKM. V lost 3 bases, J lost 7 bases, and 10 bases lay in between. The CDR3 DNA is TGTGCCAGCAGTTTGGGGGAGTGGGAGCAGTACTTC. It specifies CASSLGEWEQYF. The full variable domain, in which reference TRBV28 and TRBJ2-7 provide the parts outside the CDR3, is DVKVTQSSRYLVKRTGEKVFLECVQDMDHENMFWYRQDPGLGLRLIYFSYDVKMKEKGDIPEGYSVSREKKERFSLILESASTNQTSMYLCASSLGEWEQYFGPGTRLTVT.

This clonotype came up many times. The rearrangement joins TRBV7-2 to TRBJ2-3; 9 bases are a match to TRBD2. The CDR3 extends over 16 amino acids. CDR1 is SGHTA, CDR2 FQGNSA, per germline. Losses at the gene ends were 5 bases for V and 2 bases for J; bases not matched to a gene: 8. This chain's CDR3 is CASSPTSGSVTDTQYF. The CDR3 region has the DNA TGTGCCAGCAGCCCGACTAGCGGTTCAGTCACAGATACGCAGTATTTT.